The 15 T cell receptor beta chains presented below share a single source sample, sequenced in a study of PD-1 blockade in classical Hodgkin lymphoma. Profiled with immunoSEQ multiplex PCR; TCRdb holds only in-frame clones, not every one. This table has some 110,000 clones, roughly 90% appearing once. The time point here: cycle 4 day 1 (C4D1), after more than five weeks of nivolumab. Each patient's relapse followed autologous stem cell transplantation, and brentuximab vedotin exposure varied. The source was peripheral blood mononuclear cells (PBMCs), collected before the fourth cycle of nivolumab. The origin of the receptors is a human donor with classical Hodgkin lymphoma.

This rearrangement joins TRBV27 to TRBJ1-1; D is perhaps TRBD1 (6 bases). The CDR3 spans 14 residues. Germline CDR1 reads MNHEY; CDR2 reads SMNVEV (reference sequence). V was shortened by 0 bases and J by 10 bases, with 15 bases between the two germline ends. The CDR3 region is CASSLSGGGRGAFF. In DNA form, the CDR3 reads TGTGCCAGCAGTTTATCTGGGGGCGGGCGGGGAGCTTTCTTT.

The rearrangement links TRBV28 to TRBJ2-5, with 8 bases aligning to TRBD1. CDR3 length: 16 amino acids. Losses at the gene ends were 1 base for V and 6 bases for J; bases not matched to a gene: 10. Germline loops: CDR1 MDHEN, CDR2 SYDVKM. This CDR3 reads CASSLSGTGGEKTQYF. The CDR3 DNA is TGTGCCAGCAGTTTATCCGGGACAGGCGGAGAAAAGACCCAGTACTTC.

V is TRBV5-5 and J is TRBJ2-2; D perhaps matches TRBD1 (5 bases). The CDR3 is made up of 12 amino acids. Per the germline V gene, CDR1 is SGHKS and CDR2 is YYEKEE (reference sequence). V gave up 1 base and J gave up 8 bases, with 6 bases separating them. The CDR3 protein is CASSLWTGELFF. The CDR3 DNA is TGTGCCAGCAGCTTGTGGACAGGGGAGCTGTTTTTT.

The chain couples TRBV19 to TRBJ2-1; 12 bases match TRBD2. Germline trimming cut 4 bases from V and 6 bases from J; bases unmatched to any gene: 4. Germline V CDR1 and CDR2: LNHDA, SQIVND (reference sequence). The CDR3 is 15 amino acids. The CDR3 coding sequence is TGTGCCAGTAGTACTCTAGCGGGAGGGGGCAATGAGCAGTTCTTC. This sequence encodes CASSTLAGGGNEQFF.

In the case of this clone: Sequence at one end of the junction differs from germline and may be a read error. The chain carries TRBV29-1 and TRBJ2-1; D possibly corresponds to TRBD1 (6 bases). This CDR3 has 12 amino acids. Germline-derived CDR1 and CDR2 are SQVTM and ANQGSEA. The CDR3 DNA reads as TGCAGCGCTGAAACAGGGTTAAATGAGCAGTTCTTC. Translated: CSAETGLNEQFF.

The rearrangement links TRBV5-6 to TRBJ1-3; 7 bases align to TRBD1. The junction had 7 bases not matched to a gene; V was cut back by 4 bases and J by 3 bases. CDR1 is SGHDT and CDR2 is YYEEEE in the germline V gene. The CDR3 extends over 15 amino acids. For the CDR3, the DNA is TGTGCCAGCAGCGCCCGACAGGGTTTTGGAAACACCATATATTTT. Its protein product is CASSARQGFGNTIYF.

The chain recombines TRBV7-6 with TRBJ1-1; 10 nucleotides line up with TRBD1. The CDR3 covers 16 residues. V was clipped by 3 bases and J by 1 base; unmatched bases: 5. CDR1 is SGHVS and CDR2 is FNYEAQ in the germline V gene. The CDR3 nucleotides are TGTGCCAGCAGCTTCCGACAGGGGGCACCGAACACTGAAGCTTTCTTT. It is translated as CASSFRQGAPNTEAFF.

This clone appeared a few times. The chain carries TRBV30 and TRBJ2-7, with TRBD2 identical over 9 bases. With V trimmed by 5 bases and J by 6 bases, 8 bases remained unmatched. CDR1 GTSNPN and CDR2 SVGIG come from the germline V gene (reference sequence). The length of the CDR3 is 13 residues. CDR3 in DNA: TGTGCCTGGGACACTGCTAGCGGGACCGAGCAGTACTTC. As protein: CAWDTASGTEQYF. Full variable domain (rest looked up from reference TRBV30 and TRBJ2-7): SQTIHQWPATLVQPVGSPLSLECTVEGTSNPNLYWYRQAAGRGLQLLFYSVGIGQISSEVPQNLSASRPQDRQFILSSKKLLLSDSGFYLCAWDTASGTEQYFGPGTRLTVT.

The chain couples TRBV10-3 to TRBJ2-2, with 10 bases aligning to TRBD2. Losses at the gene ends were 4 bases for V and 6 bases for J; bases not matched to a gene: 11. Looked up from germline, CDR1 is ENHRY and CDR2 is SYGVKD. The CDR3 runs to 17 residues. CDR3 in DNA: TGTGCCATCAGTGGGAATCCTAGCGGGAGTTGGGCCGGGGAGCTGTTTTTT. Protein: CAISGNPSGSWAGELFF.

The rearrangement joins TRBV29-1 to TRBJ2-7; D is ambiguous. The CDR3 covers 11 residues. Between the trimmed V and J ends, which lost 3 bases and 5 bases, there was a span of 8 bases. The germline V gene has CDR1 SQVTM and CDR2 ANQGSEA. The CDR3 protein is CSVEAGNEQYF. The CDR3 nucleotides are TGCAGCGTTGAGGCCGGAAACGAGCAGTACTTC.

The J gene is TRBJ1-4, the V gene TRBV6-1, with a weak D call TRBD1 (5 bases). This CDR3 is built from 14 residues. Trimming removed 6 bases from V and 6 bases from J, with 14 bases in between. Germline CDR1 is MNHNS and CDR2 is SASEGT. The CDR3: CASRGGEVDEKLFF. DNA of the CDR3: TGTGCCAGCAGGGGAGGGGAGGTGGATGAAAAACTGTTTTTT.

The rearrangement uses TRBV6-4 and TRBJ2-3; TRBD1 might be the D (6 bases). Germline V gives CDR1 MRHNA, CDR2 SNTAGT. CDR3 length: 14 residues. The ends were cut back, 4 bases at V and 2 bases at J, with 10 bases in the middle. CDR3 DNA sequence: TGTGCCAGCAGTGCCGGGACAAACACAGATACGCAGTATTTT. Translation gives CASSAGTNTDTQYF.

The gene calls are TRBV5-6 and TRBJ2-5, with 10 nucleotides matching TRBD2. Looked up from germline, CDR1 is SGHDT and CDR2 is YYEEEE. The CDR3 covers 16 residues. V gave up 6 bases and J gave up 2 bases; unmatched junction bases: 10. The CDR3 nucleotides are TGTGCCAGCAACCGACCGGGACTAGCGTTGCAAGAGACCCAGTACTTC. Its protein product is CASNRPGLALQETQYF.

In its sample, this clone was seen a few times. The chain uses TRBV2 and TRBJ1-2; 10 nucleotides line up with TRBD1. Germline CDR1 and CDR2: SNHLY and FYNNEI. The CDR3 has 13 residues. The trim removed 4 bases at V and 7 bases at J, leaving 3 bases unmatched. CDR3 in amino acids: CASSGQGAGGYTF. The CDR3 DNA sequence: TGTGCCAGCAGTGGACAGGGGGCTGGTGGCTACACCTTC.

The gene calls are TRBV7-9 and TRBJ1-2; D unresolved. Trimming took off 1 base at V and 4 bases at J, with 7 bases between the two ends. The CDR3 covers 13 residues. Germline V gives CDR1 SEHNR, CDR2 FQNEAQ (reference sequence). The CDR3 protein is CASSLGGIYGYTF. For the CDR3, the DNA is TGTGCCAGCAGCTTAGGTGGGATCTATGGCTACACCTTC.